The rows below give T cell receptor beta chains drawn from one sample of a study of blood T cell repertoires in COVID-19. Generated by immunoSEQ multiplex PCR, the TCRdb table keeps only in-frame clones and is missing some. The repertoire holds 320,000 or so clones, with roughly 85% as singletons. The sample comprised PBMCs or T cells enriched from blood (not recorded which). Receptor source: a woman in her 30s who had been exposed to COVID-19. Each CDR3 is given with its conserved first and last residue. Each record gives: V gene, D gene, clone size, J gene, CDR3 DNA, CDR3 protein. D genes are given only for firm matches. Clone sizes are given selectively: once, few, many, or a class where the clone is expanded.

TRBV6-5	TRBD1	few	TRBJ1-2	TGTGCCAGCAGGATCGGGAGGGAGGGGGCCTATGGCTACACCTTC	CASRIGREGAYGYTF
TRBV19	TRBD1	.	TRBJ2-3	TGTGCCAGTAGTTATAGAGGGGGCTACGGCACAGATACGCAGTATTTT	CASSYRGGYGTDTQYF
TRBV5-1	.	.	TRBJ1-2	TGCGCCAGCAGCTTGGCCGGTTGGGGGCAAGGCTACACCTTC	CASSLAGWGQGYTF
TRBV4-3	.	.	TRBJ2-7	TGCGCCAGCAGCCAAGCGCCAGGGGAAAGCTACGAGCAGTACTTC	CASSQAPGESYEQYF
TRBV7-9	.	once	TRBJ2-7	TGTGCCAGCAGCTTAGCGCCAAGCGCCCAAATAAATTACGAGCAGTACTTC	CASSLAPSAQINYEQYF
TRBV4-1	.	.	TRBJ2-1	TGCGCCAGCAGCCAAGATCCAAACAATGAGCAGTTCTTC	CASSQDPNNEQFF
TRBV27	.	.	TRBJ2-7	TGTGCCAGCAGTTTAGCGGGGGCCACCTCCTACGAGCAGTACTTC	CASSLAGATSYEQYF
TRBV7-9	.	.	TRBJ1-1	TGTGCCAGCAGCTCGGTGGAGGGGAACACTGAAGCTTTCTTT	CASSSVEGNTEAFF
TRBV4-1	TRBD1	once	TRBJ1-5	TGCGCCAGCAGCCCGATCCACGACAGGGGCAGTTCCCAGCATTTT	CASSPIHDRGSSQHF
TRBV15	.	.	TRBJ1-4	TGTGCCACCAGCAGAGTTCGGGGTCCTAATGAAAAACTGTTTTTT	CATSRVRGPNEKLFF
TRBV19	TRBD2	.	TRBJ2-2	TGTGCCAGTAGTTCACTAGCGGCGAACACCGGGGAGCTGTTTTTT	CASSSLAANTGELFF
TRBV5-1	TRBD1	.	TRBJ1-1	TGCGCCAGCGGCCGGACAGGGGACACTGAAGCTTTCTTT	CASGRTGDTEAFF
TRBV13	.	.	TRBJ1-1	TGTGCCAGCAGACCACACGGGGAGTATAACACTGAAGCTTTCTTT	CASRPHGEYNTEAFF
TRBV5-1	TRBD1	.	TRBJ2-3	TGCGCCAGCAGCTTGCTCAGGGACAGGGTGGGGACAGATACGCAGTATTTT	CASSLLRDRVGTDTQYF
TRBV29-1	.	.	TRBJ2-7	TGCAGCGTTCGTTTCGGCTACGAGCAGTACTTC	CSVRFGYEQYF
TRBV6-5	TRBD1	.	TRBJ1-1	TGTGCCAGCAGTTCCCTACAGGGGGCTGAAGCTTTCTTT	CASSSLQGAEAFF
TRBV30	.	.	TRBJ2-1	TGTGCCTGGAGACCAAAGGGGGACCACAATGAGCAGTTCTTC	CAWRPKGDHNEQFF
TRBV6-4	TRBD2	.	TRBJ2-3	TGTGCCAGCAGTCTAGGACTAGGGACTACAGATACGCAGTATTTT	CASSLGLGTTDTQYF
TRBV21-1	.	.	TRBJ1-5	TGTGCCAGCAGTACTAGGACAGGTAATCAGCCCCAGCATTTT	CASSTRTGNQPQHF
TRBV27	TRBD1	few	TRBJ1-1	TGTGCCAGTAAATACAGGGGGCAAGGCACTGAAGCTTTCTTT	CASKYRGQGTEAFF
TRBV7-9	TRBD2	once	TRBJ2-1	TGTGCCAGCAGCATCAGAGGGACTAGCGGGGTCAATGAGCAGTTCTTC	CASSIRGTSGVNEQFF
TRBV27	.	.	TRBJ1-1	TGTGCCAGCAGTTCAGGGGAGAAGAACACTGAAGCTTTCTTT	CASSSGEKNTEAFF
TRBV28	TRBD1	.	TRBJ2-7	TGTGCCAGCAGTTTAGTTCGGCAGGGGGCAGTGTCCTACGAGCAGTACTTC	CASSLVRQGAVSYEQYF
TRBV7-6	TRBD1	few	TRBJ2-7	TGTGCCAGCAGTATAGGGGACAGGGGCTACGAGCAGTACTTC	CASSIGDRGYEQYF
TRBV4-3	.	.	TRBJ2-1	TGCGCCAGCAGCCAAGAATTCACGGGGGGCCTCCGCAATGAGCAGTTCTTC	CASSQEFTGGLRNEQFF
TRBV14	.	.	TRBJ2-7	TGTGCCAGCAGCCAAGTGGTGACAGGTTTTACCTACGAGCAGTACTTC	CASSQVVTGFTYEQYF
TRBV5-1	.	.	TRBJ1-2	TGCGCCAGCAGCTTGGAGAGGGCAGGGGCAAATGGCTACACCTTC	CASSLERAGANGYTF